Sequencing of this TCR beta chain was carried out in a study of cytomegalovirus exposure and HLA in healthy donors. Comments on this clone: Its target is not known.

General observations from the study: Exclusion applied to some V segments, including TRBV6-2 and TRBV6-3, as they were indistinguishable. A missense variant in DCLRE1C was later tied to TCR beta V- and J-gene trimming. Versus the roughly 700-donor mean, an Asian-associated ancestry cluster reportedly showed fewer N-insertions in a later analysis.

The PCR was carried out with 60 Vbeta primers and 13 Jbeta primers. Profiled with immunoSEQ multiplex PCR; TCRdb holds only in-frame clones, not every one. Altogether about 160,000 clones are present, roughly 85% being singletons, with the ten largest covering roughly 1.9%. While unrecorded immune exposures were likely, the donors were nominally healthy when sampled. The CDR3 is 15 residues long. V lost 5 bases to trimming and J lost 7 bases; unmatched junction nucleotides: 8. CDR1 and CDR2 (germline): MDHEN, SYDVKM. The sequence was obtained from a man aged 40-49 years in good health and CMV-seronegative. The chain has TRBV28 and TRBJ1-4, with 9 bases aligning to TRBD1. Sequencing was carried out using PBMCs. The CDR3 nucleotides read TGTGCCAGCAGTCCATTGGACAGGGGAGGTGAAAAACTGTTTTTT. This gives the protein CASSPLDRGGEKLFF.